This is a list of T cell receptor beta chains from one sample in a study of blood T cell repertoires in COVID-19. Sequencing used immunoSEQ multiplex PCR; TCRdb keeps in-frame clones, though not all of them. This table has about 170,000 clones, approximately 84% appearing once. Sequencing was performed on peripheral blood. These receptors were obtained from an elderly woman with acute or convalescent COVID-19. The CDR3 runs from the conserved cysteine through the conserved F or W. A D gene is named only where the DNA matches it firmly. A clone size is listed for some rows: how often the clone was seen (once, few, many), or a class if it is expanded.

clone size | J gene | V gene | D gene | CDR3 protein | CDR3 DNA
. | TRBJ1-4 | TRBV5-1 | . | CASSLRGFNEKLFF | TGCGCCAGCAGCTTGAGGGGATTTAATGAAAAACTGTTTTTT
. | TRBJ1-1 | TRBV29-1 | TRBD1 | CSVEDPGQLTEAFF | TGCAGCGTTGAAGATCCGGGACAGCTCACTGAAGCTTTCTTT
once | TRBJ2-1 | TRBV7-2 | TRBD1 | CASSLYNRGNEQFF | TGTGCCAGCAGCTTATATAACAGGGGCAATGAGCAGTTCTTC
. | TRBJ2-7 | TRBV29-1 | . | CSVEAGYEQYF | TGCAGCGTTGAAGCGGGCTACGAGCAGTACTTC
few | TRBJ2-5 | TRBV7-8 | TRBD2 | CASSLVSGSIQYF | TGTGCCAGCAGCTTAGTTAGCGGGAGTATCCAGTACTTC
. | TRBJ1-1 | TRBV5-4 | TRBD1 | CASSYRGGNTEAFF | TGTGCCAGCAGCTACAGGGGAGGGAACACTGAAGCTTTCTTT
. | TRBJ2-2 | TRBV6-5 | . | CASSWGRSGELFF | TGTGCCAGCAGTTGGGGGCGGTCCGGGGAGCTGTTTTTT
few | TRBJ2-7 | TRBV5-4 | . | CASSSQGSGYEQYF | TGTGCCAGCAGCTCCCAGGGATCCGGGTACGAGCAGTACTTC
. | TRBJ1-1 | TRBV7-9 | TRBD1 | CASGTDPLNTEAFF | TGTGCCAGCGGGACAGATCCTTTGAACACTGAAGCTTTCTTT
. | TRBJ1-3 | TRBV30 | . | CALTETGNTIYF | TGTGCCTTGACAGAAACTGGAAACACCATATATTTT
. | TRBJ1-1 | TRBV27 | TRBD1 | CASSLSGQGAGEAFF | TGTGCCAGCAGTTTATCGGGACAGGGGGCCGGTGAAGCTTTCTTT
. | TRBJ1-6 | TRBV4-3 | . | CASSPRELYNSPLHF | TGCGCCAGCAGCCCGCGGGAACTTTATAATTCACCCCTCCACTTT
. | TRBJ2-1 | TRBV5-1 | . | CASSSQGRSVNEQFF | TGCGCCAGCAGCTCACAGGGGAGGTCGGTCAATGAGCAGTTCTTC
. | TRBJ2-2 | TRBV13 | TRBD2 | CASSLGLAGSTGELFF | TGTGCCAGCAGCCTGGGACTAGCGGGAAGCACCGGGGAGCTGTTTTTT
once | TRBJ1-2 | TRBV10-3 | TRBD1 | CAISESTGGYGYTF | TGTGCCATCAGTGAGTCGACAGGGGGCTATGGCTACACCTTC
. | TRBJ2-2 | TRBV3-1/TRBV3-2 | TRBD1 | CASSQGGTGRFF | TGTGCCAGCAGCCAAGGGGGGACAGGACGGTTTTTT
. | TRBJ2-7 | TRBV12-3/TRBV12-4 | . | CASSTGGDEQYF | TGTGCCAGCAGTACGGGCGGGGACGAGCAGTACTTC
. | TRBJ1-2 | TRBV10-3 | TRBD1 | CAIRGGQIYGYTF | TGTGCCATCAGAGGGGGACAGATCTATGGCTACACCTTC
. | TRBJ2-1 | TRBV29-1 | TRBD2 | CSVEEFGGYEQFF | TGCAGCGTTGAAGAGTTCGGGGGGTATGAGCAGTTCTTC
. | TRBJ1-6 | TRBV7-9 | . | CASSFGSLSEPLHF | TGTGCCAGCAGCTTCGGGTCTCTCTCAGAACCCCTCCACTTT
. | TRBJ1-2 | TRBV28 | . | CASSKADRNYGYTF | TGTGCCAGCAGCAAAGCCGACAGGAACTATGGCTACACCTTC
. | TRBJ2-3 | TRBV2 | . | CASERSTTDTQYF | TGTGCCAGCGAGCGAAGCACCACAGATACGCAGTATTTT
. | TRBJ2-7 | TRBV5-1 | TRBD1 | CASSSTGGTEQYF | TGCGCCAGCAGTTCGACAGGGGGAACCGAGCAGTACTTC
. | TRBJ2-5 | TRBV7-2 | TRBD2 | CASSLVASGRASAETQYF | TGTGCCAGCAGCTTAGTGGCTAGCGGGAGGGCCTCAGCAGAGACCCAGTACTTC
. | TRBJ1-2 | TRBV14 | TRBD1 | CASSLQGYGYTF | TGTGCCAGCAGCTTACAGGGGTATGGCTACACCTTC
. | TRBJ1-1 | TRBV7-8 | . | CASSLVAGITEAFF | TGTGCCAGCAGCTTAGTTGCCGGGATCACTGAAGCTTTCTTT
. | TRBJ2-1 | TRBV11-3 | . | CASSPSTGMLSNEQFF | TGTGCCAGCAGCCCGTCCACAGGGATGTTAAGCAATGAGCAGTTCTTC
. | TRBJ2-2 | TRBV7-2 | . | CASTSTRTGELFF | TGTGCCAGCACCTCGACTCGTACCGGGGAGCTGTTTTTT
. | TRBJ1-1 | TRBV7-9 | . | CASSLGGLEAFF | TGTGCCAGCAGCCTAGGAGGGCTGGAAGCTTTCTTT
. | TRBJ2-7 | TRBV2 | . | CASSLSTGTPYEQYF | TGTGCCAGCAGCCTTTCCACCGGTACTCCTTACGAGCAGTACTTC
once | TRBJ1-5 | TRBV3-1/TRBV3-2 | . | CASSQDPNQPQHF | TGTGCCAGCAGCCAAGATCCGAATCAGCCCCAGCATTTT
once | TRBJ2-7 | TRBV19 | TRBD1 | CASSIPGTVYEQYF | TGTGCCAGTAGTATACCAGGGACAGTCTACGAGCAGTACTTC
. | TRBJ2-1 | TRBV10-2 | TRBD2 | CASSDPWGSGAHNEQFF | TGCGCCAGCAGTGATCCCTGGGGTAGCGGGGCCCACAATGAGCAGTTCTTC
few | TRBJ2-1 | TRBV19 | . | CASSGLYLSEQFF | TGTGCCAGTAGTGGACTATACTTAAGCGAGCAGTTCTTC
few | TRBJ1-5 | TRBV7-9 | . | CASSLDEGINQPQHF | TGTGCCAGCAGCTTAGACGAGGGAATCAATCAGCCCCAGCATTTT
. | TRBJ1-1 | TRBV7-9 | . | CASSPSAGEVTEAFF | TGTGCCAGCAGTCCCTCGGCCGGGGAGGTCACTGAAGCTTTCTTT
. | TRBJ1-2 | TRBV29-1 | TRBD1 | CSVDRDREGNYGYTF | TGCAGCGTCGATCGGGACAGGGAGGGCAACTATGGCTACACCTTC
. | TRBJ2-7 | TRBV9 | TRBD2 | CASSVASSGSYEQYF | TGTGCCAGCAGCGTAGCCAGTAGCGGGAGTTACGAGCAGTACTTC
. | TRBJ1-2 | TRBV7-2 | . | CASSLSPGNYGYTF | TGTGCCAGCAGCTTATCTCCGGGGAACTATGGCTACACCTTC
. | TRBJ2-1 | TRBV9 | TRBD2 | CASSVVWRGGSREQFF | TGTGCCAGCAGCGTAGTCTGGCGTGGCGGGAGTCGTGAGCAGTTCTTC
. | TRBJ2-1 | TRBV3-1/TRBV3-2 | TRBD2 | CASSPPSTSVYNEQFF | TGTGCCAGCAGCCCTCCTTCCACTAGCGTATACAATGAGCAGTTCTTC
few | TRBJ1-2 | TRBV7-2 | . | CASSLAGPGYTF | TGTGCCAGCAGCCTAGCGGGGCCTGGCTACACCTTC
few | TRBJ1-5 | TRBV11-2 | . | CASSQGNQPQHF | TGTGCCAGCAGCCAGGGGAATCAGCCCCAGCATTTT
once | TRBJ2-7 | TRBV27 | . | CASSLRFGGYEQYF | TGTGCCAGCAGTTTGAGGTTTGGCGGCTACGAGCAGTACTTC
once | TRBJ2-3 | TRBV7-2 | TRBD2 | CASSLVLAGGRDTQYF | TGTGCCAGCAGCTTAGTACTAGCGGGAGGGCGGGATACGCAGTATTTT
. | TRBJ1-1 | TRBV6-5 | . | CASRTGVEAFF | TGTGCCAGCAGAACAGGAGTTGAAGCTTTCTTT
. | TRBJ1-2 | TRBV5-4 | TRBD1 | CASSLGSTGGLLYGYTF | TGTGCCAGCAGCTTGGGGAGTACAGGGGGCCTACTCTATGGCTACACCTTC
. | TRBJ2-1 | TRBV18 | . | CASSPPSSNEQFF | TGTGCCAGCTCACCACCGAGTTCCAATGAGCAGTTCTTC
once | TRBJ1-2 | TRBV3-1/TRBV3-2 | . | CASSQVRVGYGYTF | TGTGCCAGCAGCCAAGTTCGGGTCGGCTATGGCTACACCTTC
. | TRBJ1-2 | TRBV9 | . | CASSVQSYGYTF | TGTGCCAGCAGCGTGCAGTCCTATGGCTACACCTTC
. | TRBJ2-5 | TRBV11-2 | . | CASSLSQGWETQYF | TGTGCCAGCAGCTTATCCCAGGGCTGGGAGACCCAGTACTTC